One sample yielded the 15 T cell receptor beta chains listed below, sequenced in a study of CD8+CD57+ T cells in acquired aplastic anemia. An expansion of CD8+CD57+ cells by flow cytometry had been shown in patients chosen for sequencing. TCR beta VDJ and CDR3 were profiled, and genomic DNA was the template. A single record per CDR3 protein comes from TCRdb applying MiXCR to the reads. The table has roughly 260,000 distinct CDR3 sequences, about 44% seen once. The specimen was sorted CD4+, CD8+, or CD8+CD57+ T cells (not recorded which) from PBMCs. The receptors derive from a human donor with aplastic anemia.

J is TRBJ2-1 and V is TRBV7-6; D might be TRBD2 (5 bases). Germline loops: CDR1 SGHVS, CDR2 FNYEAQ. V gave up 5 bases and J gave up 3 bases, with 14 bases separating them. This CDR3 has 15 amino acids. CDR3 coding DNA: TGTGCCAGCAGCAACCGCCGGGATCACTACAATGAGCAGTTCTTC. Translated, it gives CASSNRRDHYNEQFF.

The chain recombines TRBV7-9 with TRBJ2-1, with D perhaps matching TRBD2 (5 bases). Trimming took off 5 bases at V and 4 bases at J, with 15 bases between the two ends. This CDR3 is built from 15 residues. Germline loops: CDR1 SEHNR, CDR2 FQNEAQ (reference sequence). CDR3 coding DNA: TGTGCCAGCAGCCTCCAGCGGAGCCAGTACAATGAGCAGTTCTTC. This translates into CASSLQRSQYNEQFF.

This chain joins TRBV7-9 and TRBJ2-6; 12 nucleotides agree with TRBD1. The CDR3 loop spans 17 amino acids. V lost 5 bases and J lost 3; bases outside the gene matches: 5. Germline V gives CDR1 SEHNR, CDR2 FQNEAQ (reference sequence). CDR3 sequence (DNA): TGTGCCAGCAGCGCCGGGACAGGGGGCGGTGGGGCCAACGTCCTGACTTTC. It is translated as CASSAGTGGGGANVLTF.

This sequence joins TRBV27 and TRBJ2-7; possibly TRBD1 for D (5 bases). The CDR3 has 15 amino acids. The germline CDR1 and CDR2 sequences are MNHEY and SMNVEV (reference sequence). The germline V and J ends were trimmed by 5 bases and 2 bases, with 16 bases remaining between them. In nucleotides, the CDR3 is TGTGCCAGCAGTCTCAGTGCAGGGTTAACCTACGAGCAGTACTTC. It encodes CASSLSAGLTYEQYF.

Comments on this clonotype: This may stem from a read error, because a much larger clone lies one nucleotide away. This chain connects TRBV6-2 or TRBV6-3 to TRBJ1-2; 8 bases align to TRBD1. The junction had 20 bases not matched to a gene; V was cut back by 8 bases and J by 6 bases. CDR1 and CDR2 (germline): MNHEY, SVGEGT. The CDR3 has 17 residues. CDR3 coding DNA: TGTGCCAGCGGTGAATTCAAACTTGGACAGGGAACGGATGGCTACACCTTC. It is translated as CASGEFKLGQGTDGYTF.

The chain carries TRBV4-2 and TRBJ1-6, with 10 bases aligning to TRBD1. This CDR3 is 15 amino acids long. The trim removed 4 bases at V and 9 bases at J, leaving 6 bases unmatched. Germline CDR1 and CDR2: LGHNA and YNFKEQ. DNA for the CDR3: TGTGCCAGCAGCCTTGGGACAGGGGCATCTTCACCCCTCCACTTT. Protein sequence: CASSLGTGASSPLHF.

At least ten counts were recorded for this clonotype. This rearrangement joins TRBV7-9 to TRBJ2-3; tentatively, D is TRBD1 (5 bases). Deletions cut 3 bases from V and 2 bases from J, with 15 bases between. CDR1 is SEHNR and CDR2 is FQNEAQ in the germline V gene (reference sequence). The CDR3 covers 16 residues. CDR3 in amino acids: CASSFSTDTNTDTQYF. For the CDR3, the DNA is TGTGCCAGCAGCTTTTCTACGGACACCAACACAGATACGCAGTATTTT.

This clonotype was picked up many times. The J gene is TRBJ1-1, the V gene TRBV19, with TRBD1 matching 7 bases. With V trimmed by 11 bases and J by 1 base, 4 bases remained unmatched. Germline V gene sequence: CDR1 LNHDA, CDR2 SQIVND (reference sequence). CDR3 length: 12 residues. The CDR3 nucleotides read TGTGCCGTAAACAGGGGGAACACTGAAGCTTTCTTT. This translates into CAVNRGNTEAFF.

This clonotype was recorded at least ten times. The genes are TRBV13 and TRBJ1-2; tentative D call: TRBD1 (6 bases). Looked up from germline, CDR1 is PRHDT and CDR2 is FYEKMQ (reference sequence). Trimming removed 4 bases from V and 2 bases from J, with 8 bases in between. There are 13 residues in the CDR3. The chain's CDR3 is CASSSGQNYGYTF. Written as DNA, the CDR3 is TGTGCCAGCAGCTCTGGACAGAACTATGGCTACACCTTC.

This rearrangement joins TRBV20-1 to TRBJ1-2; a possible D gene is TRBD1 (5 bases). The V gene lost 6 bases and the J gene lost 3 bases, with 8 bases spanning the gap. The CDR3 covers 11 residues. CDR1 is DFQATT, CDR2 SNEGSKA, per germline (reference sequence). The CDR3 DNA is TGCAGTGCAGGGGTTGACTATGGCTACACCTTC. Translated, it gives CSAGVDYGYTF.

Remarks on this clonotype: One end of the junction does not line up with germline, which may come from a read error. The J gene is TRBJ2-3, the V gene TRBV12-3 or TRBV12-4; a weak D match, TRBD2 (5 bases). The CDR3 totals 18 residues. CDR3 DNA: TGTGCCAGCAGTCTGAGGAGCGAGCGGAACCCCTTCCTAGATACGCAGTGTTTT. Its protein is CASSLRSERNPFLDTQCF.

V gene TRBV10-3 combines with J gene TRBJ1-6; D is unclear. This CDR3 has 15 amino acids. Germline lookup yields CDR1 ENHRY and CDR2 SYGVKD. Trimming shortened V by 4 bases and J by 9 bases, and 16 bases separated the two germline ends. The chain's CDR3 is CAISVDVLTISPLHF. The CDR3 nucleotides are TGTGCCATCAGTGTCGACGTACTCACCATTTCACCCCTCCACTTT.

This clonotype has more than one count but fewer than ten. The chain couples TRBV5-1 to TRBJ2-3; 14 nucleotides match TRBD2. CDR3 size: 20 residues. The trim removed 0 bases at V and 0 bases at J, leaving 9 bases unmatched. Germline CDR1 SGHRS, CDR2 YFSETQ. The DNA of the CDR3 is TGCGCCAGCAGCTTGGCGGGACTAGCGGGAGATGGTGGGAGCACAGATACGCAGTATTTT. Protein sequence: CASSLAGLAGDGGSTDTQYF.

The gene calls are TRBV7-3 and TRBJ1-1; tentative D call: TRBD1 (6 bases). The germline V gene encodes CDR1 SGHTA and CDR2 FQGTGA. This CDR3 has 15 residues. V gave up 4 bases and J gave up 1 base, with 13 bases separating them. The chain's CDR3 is CASSSRDKRNTEAFF. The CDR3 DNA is TGTGCCAGCAGCTCCCGGGACAAACGGAACACTGAAGCTTTCTTT. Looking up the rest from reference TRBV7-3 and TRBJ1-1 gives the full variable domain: GAGVSQTPSNKVTEKGKYVELRCDPISGHTALYWYRQSLGQGPEFLIYFQGTGAADDSGLPNDRFFAVRPEGSVSTLKIQRTERGDSAVYLCASSSRDKRNTEAFFGQGTRLTVV.

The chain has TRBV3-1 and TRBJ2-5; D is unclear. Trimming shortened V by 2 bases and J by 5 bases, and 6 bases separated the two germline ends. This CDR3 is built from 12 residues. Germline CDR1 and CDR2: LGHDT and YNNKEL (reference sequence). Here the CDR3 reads CASSQLEETQYF. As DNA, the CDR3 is TGTGCCAGCAGCCAATTGGAGGAGACCCAGTACTTC.